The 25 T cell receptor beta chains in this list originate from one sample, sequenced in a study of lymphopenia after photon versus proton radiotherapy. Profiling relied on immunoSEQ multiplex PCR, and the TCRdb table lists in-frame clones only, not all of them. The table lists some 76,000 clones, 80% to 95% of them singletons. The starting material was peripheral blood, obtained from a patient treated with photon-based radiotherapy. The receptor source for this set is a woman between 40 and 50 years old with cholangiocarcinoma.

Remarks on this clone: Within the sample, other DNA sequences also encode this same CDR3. DNA for the CDR3: TGTGCCAGCAGTTTCGGTAGCAATCAGCCCCAGCATTTT. Protein product: CASSFGSNQPQHF. The rearrangement links TRBV28 to TRBJ1-5; D not resolved. Looked up from germline, CDR1 is MDHEN and CDR2 is SYDVKM. Between the trimmed V and J ends, which lost 3 bases and 0 bases, there was a span of 3 bases. The CDR3 spans 13 residues.

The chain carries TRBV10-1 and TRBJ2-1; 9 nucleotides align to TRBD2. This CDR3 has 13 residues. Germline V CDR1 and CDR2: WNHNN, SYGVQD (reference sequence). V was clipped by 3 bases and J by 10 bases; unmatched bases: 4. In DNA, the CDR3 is TGCGCCAGCAGTGATCTAGCGGGACGGGAGCAGTTCTTC. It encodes CASSDLAGREQFF.

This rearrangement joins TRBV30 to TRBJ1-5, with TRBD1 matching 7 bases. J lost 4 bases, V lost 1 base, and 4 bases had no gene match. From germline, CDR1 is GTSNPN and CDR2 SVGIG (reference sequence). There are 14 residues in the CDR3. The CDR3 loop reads CAWSGGQLNQPQHF. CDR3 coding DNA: TGTGCCTGGAGTGGGGGACAGCTTAATCAGCCCCAGCATTTT.

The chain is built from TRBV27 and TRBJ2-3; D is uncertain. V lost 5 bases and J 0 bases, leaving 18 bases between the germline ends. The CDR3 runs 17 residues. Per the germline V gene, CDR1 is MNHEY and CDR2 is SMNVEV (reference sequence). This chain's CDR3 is CASSLQIPDASTDTQYF. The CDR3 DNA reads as TGTGCCAGCAGTCTACAGATCCCCGACGCTAGCACAGATACGCAGTATTTT.

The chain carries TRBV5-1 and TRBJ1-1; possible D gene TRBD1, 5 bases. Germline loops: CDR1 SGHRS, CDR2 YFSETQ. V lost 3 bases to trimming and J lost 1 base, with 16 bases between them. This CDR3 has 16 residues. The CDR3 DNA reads TGCGCCAGCAGCTCGAACCCGACAAGGGGGAACACTGAAGCTTTCTTT. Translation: CASSSNPTRGNTEAFF.

The CDR3 DNA is TGCGCCAGCCGTGGGGGGGGCAGGGCGTCGGCTGAAGCTTTCTTT. Its protein product is CASRGGGRASAEAFF. The rearrangement uses TRBV5-1 and TRBJ1-1; D is perhaps TRBD1 (6 bases). V was trimmed by 7 bases and J by 6 bases, leaving 22 bases between them. CDR1 is SGHRS, CDR2 YFSETQ, per germline. The CDR3 loop spans 15 amino acids.

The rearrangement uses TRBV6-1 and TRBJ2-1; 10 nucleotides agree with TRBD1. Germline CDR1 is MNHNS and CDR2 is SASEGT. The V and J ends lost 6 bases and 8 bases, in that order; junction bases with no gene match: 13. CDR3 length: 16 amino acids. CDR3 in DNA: TGTGCCAGCAGCGAATGGTGGGGACAGGGGATGGATGAGCAGTTCTTC. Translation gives CASSEWWGQGMDEQFF.

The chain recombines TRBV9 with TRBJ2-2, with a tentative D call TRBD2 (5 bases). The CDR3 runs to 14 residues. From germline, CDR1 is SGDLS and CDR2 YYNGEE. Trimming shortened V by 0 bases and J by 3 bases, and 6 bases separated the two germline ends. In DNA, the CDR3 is TGTGCCAGCAGCGTAGCCGGGGACACCGGGGAGCTGTTTTTT. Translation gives CASSVAGDTGELFF.

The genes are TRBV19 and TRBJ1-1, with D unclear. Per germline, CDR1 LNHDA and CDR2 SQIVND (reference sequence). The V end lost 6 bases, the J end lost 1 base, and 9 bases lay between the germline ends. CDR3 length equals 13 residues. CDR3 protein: CASSTTGNTEAFF. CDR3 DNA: TGTGCCAGTAGCACGACGGGGAACACTGAAGCTTTCTTT.

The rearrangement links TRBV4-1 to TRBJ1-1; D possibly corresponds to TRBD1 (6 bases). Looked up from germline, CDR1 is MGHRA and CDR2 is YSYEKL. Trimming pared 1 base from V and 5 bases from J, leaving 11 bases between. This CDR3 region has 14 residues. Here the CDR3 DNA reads TGCGCCAGCAGCCAAGTCCAGGGGACGACTGAAGCTTTCTTT. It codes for CASSQVQGTTEAFF.

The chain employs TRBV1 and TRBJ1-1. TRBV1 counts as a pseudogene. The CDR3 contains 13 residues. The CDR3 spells CTSPSDSGTEAFF. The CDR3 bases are TGCACCAGCCCTTCGGACAGCGGGACTGAAGCTTTCTTT.

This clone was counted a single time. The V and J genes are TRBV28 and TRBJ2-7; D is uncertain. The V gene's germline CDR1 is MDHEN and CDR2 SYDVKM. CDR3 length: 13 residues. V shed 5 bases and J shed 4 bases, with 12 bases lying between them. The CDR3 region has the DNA TGTGCCAGCAGTCTCGCACCAAGGTACGAGCAGTACTTC. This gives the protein CASSLAPRYEQYF. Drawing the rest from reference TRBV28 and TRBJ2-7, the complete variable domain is DVKVTQSSRYLVKRTGEKVFLECVQDMDHENMFWYRQDPGLGLRLIYFSYDVKMKEKGDIPEGYSVSREKKERFSLILESASTNQTSMYLCASSLAPRYEQYFGPGTRLTVT.

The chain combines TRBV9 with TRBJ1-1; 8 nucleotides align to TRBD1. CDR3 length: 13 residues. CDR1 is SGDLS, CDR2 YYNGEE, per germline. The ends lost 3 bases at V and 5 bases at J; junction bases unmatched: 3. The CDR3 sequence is CASSGTGRTEAFF. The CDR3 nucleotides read TGTGCCAGCAGCGGGACAGGGAGAACTGAAGCTTTCTTT.

CDR3 in DNA: TGTGCCAGCACCCCTGGTGGAGAGCGGGAGTGGTACAATGAGCAGTTCTTC. Its protein product is CASTPGGEREWYNEQFF. The rearrangement links TRBV28 to TRBJ2-1; 8 bases line up with TRBD2. The J segment lost 4 bases and the V segment lost 7 bases, leaving 15 bases of the junction unmatched. The germline CDR1 and CDR2 sequences are MDHEN and SYDVKM. The CDR3 contains 17 residues.

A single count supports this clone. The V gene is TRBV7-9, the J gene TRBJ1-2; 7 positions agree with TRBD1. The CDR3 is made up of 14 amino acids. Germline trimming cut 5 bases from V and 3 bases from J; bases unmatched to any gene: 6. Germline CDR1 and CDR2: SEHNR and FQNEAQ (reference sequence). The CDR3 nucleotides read TGTGCCAGCAGCCCGACAGGGTCCGACTATGGCTACACCTTC. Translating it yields CASSPTGSDYGYTF.

The chain's CDR3 is CASSRTGQGTIDGYTF. The CDR3 DNA follows: TGTGCCAGCAGCAGGACTGGGCAGGGCACTATCGATGGCTACACCTTC. J is TRBJ1-2 and V is TRBV7-3, with TRBD1 as a possible D gene (5 bases). The CDR3 sequence is 16 residues long. The V and J ends lost 5 bases and 6 bases respectively, with 22 bases between them. The V gene's germline CDR1 is SGHTA and CDR2 FQGTGA. The full variable domain, rest sourced from reference TRBV7-3 and TRBJ1-2, is GAGVSQTPSNKVTEKGKYVELRCDPISGHTALYWYRQSLGQGPEFLIYFQGTGAADDSGLPNDRFFAVRPEGSVSTLKIQRTERGDSAVYLCASSRTGQGTIDGYTFGSGTRLTVV.

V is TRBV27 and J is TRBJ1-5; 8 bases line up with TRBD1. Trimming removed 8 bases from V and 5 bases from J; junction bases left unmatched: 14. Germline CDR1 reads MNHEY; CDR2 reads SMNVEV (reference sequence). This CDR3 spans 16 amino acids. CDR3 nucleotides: TGTGCCAGCCGCGCCGCGCTTACAGGGGGGCATCAGCCCCAGCATTTT. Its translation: CASRAALTGGHQPQHF.

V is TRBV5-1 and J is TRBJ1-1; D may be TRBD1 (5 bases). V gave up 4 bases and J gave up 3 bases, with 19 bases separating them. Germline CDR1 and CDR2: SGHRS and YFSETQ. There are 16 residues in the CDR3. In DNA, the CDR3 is TGCGCCAGCAGCCCCGGGGTCGGCAGGGACTACACTGAAGCTTTCTTT. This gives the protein CASSPGVGRDYTEAFF.

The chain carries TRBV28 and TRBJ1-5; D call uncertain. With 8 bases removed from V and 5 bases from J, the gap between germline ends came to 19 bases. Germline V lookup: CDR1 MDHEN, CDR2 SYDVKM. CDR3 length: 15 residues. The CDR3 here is CASLPSGLKDQPQHF. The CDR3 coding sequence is TGTGCCAGCCTGCCTTCGGGCCTTAAGGATCAGCCCCAGCATTTT.

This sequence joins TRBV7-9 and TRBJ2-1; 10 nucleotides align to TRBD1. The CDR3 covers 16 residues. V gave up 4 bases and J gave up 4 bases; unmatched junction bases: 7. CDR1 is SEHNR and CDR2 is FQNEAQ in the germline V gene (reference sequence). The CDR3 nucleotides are TGTGCCAGCAGCTCCGAACCGGGACAGGGGTACAATGAGCAGTTCTTC. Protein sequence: CASSSEPGQGYNEQFF.

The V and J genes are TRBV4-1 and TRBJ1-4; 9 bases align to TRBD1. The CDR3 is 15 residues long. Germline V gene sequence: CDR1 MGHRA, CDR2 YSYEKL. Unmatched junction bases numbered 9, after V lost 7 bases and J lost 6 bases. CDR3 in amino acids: CASTTPGQGDEKLFF. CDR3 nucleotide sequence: TGCGCCAGCACCACTCCGGGACAGGGCGATGAAAAACTGTTTTTT.

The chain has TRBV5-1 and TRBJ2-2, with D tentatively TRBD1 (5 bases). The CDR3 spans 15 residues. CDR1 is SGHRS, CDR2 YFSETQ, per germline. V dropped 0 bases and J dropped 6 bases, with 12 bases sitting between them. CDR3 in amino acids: CASSLVGAGSGELFF. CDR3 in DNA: TGCGCCAGCAGCTTGGTTGGGGCTGGGTCCGGGGAGCTGTTTTTT.

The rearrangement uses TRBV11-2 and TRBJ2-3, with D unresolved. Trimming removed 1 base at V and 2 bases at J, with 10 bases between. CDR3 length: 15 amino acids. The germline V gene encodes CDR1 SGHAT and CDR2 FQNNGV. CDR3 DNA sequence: TGTGCCAGCAGCTTAGTATCGGCCCCCACAGATACGCAGTATTTT. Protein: CASSLVSAPTDTQYF. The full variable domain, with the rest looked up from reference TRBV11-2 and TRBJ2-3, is EAGVAQSPRYKIIEKRQSVAFWCNPISGHATLYWYQQILGQGPKLLIQFQNNGVVDDSQLPKDRFSAERLKGVDSTLKIQPAKLEDSAVYLCASSLVSAPTDTQYFGPGTRLTVL.

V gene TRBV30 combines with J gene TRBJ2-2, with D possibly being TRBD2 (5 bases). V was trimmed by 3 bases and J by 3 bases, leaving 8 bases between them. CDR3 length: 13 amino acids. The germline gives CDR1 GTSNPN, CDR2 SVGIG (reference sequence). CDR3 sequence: CAWRGSDTGELFF. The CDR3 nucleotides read TGTGCCTGGAGAGGGAGCGACACCGGGGAGCTGTTTTTT.

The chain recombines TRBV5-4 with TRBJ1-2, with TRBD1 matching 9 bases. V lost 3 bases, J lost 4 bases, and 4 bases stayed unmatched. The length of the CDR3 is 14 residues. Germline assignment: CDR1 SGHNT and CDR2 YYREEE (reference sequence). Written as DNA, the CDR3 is TGTGCCAGCAGCTCGGACAGGGGCCCCTATGGCTACACCTTC. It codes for CASSSDRGPYGYTF.